This T cell receptor beta chain was identified during a study of post-analysis software for immune sequencing data (dated by TCRdb to the mid-2010s). About the investigation overall: Disease courses on record covered relapsing-remitting, secondary progressive and progressive-relapsing multiple sclerosis, though some patients had no subtype annotation. A subset of samples was prepared in parallel using single-end sample barcoding, then pooled and co-amplified after Illumina adapter ligation. The multiple sclerosis patient repertoires were compared with 11 previously published healthy control repertoires from donors aged about 6 to 26 years. Study-wide findings and limitations: Significantly lower normalized Chao1 diversity was found in multiple sclerosis patients than in controls, suggesting substantial peripheral T-cell clonal expansion. Patients showed significantly higher frequencies than controls for several TRBV segments, among them TRBV5-6, TRBV5-1 and TRBV20-1. Strong co-clustering of samples prepared in the same batch was shown by direct clustering with F measure, prompting a batch-effect correction. The control group was slightly older than the multiple sclerosis patient group.

The receptor library was made with PCR. Sequencing was carried out with an Illumina HiSeq 2500. To reduce PCR and sequencing biases, unique molecular identifiers were incorporated into the TCR beta cDNA libraries. Every 1 to 10 million input T cells yielded 500,000 or so cDNA molecules, meaning each molecule approximated one T cell. The patient libraries were prepared and sequenced using the same protocol as the earlier healthy control dataset. Samples belonging to the same batch were prepared together, multiplexed and sequenced on a shared HiSeq lane. The paper's data handling went like this. MIGEC handled the raw barcoded reads, throwing out single-read molecular identifier groups before consensus assembly and CDR3 extraction. VDJtools was used for post-analysis of the clonotype tables, and diversity was normalized by down-sampling every dataset to the size of the smallest sample. To correct batch-related cross-sample contamination, repertoire overlap clustering matched CDR3 amino acid sequences but not nucleotide sequences. TCRdb's own reprocessing of the public reads used fastp at Q25 and MiXCR and kept productive beta chains. Every distinct CDR3 protein forms one entry, paired with its most common genes and DNA. Clone size and V and J calls follow TCRdb, not the original study. Within this sample are 150,000 or so distinct CDR3 sequences, with 36% of them counted one time only. The ten largest clones add up to under 30% of the sample.

Reading the label with the study, this specimen's time point is: second blood draw from one MS patient after hematopoietic stem cell transplantation. To demonstrate the VDJtools post-analysis software, TCR beta repertoires were profiled from the peripheral blood of over ten young patients with multiple sclerosis. The multiple sclerosis patients were children and adolescents ranging in age from 6 to 15 years. The junction carries 8 bases between V and J, which are trimmed by 4 bases and 1 base respectively. CDR1 and CDR2 (LGHDT, YNNKEL) derive from the germline V gene (reference sequence). The CDR3 spans 13 residues, from the cysteine through the phenylalanine. Just CDR3 DNA is preserved here, 39 bases in frame from base 1. This clonotype was seen a few times. Its antigen is currently not known. Base qualities are not recorded, but no much larger clone differs from it by a single base.

The sequencing used blood, collected after autologous hematopoietic stem cell transplantation. The sequence came from a girl between 10 and 17 years old with multiple sclerosis. Donor details come from another sample of the same person, matched by shared clones. Here the chain combines TRBV3-1 and TRBJ2-7; the D gene is possibly TRBD2, with 5 bases matching. The DNA is TGTGCCAGCAGCCTAGCGACGTCCTACGAGCAGTACTTC. The resulting protein is CASSLATSYEQYF.